The clone carrying this T cell receptor (beta chain) came up a few times. Its target is not known. Every bit of the isolated RNA underwent reverse transcription, so sequencing read expressed TCRB transcripts. Assay: immunoSEQ multiplex PCR; the TCRdb copy retains only in-frame clones and omits some. The data hold about 250,000 clones, with 12% to 15% observed a single time. These data belong to a study of beta chain features in type 1 diabetes. For the study at large: There were around 110 million sorted cells examined across all samples.

General observations from the study: Type 1 diabetes patients had moderately but significantly shorter TCRB CDR3s in all four CD4+ subsets. PCR could preferentially amplify shorter templates, alike in patients and controls.

This CDR3 contains 18 residues. The V end was cut by 0 bases, the J end by 0 bases, with 15 bases between. Germline V gene lookup returns CDR1 LGHNT and CDR2 FRNRAP. This rearrangement joins TRBV12-5 to TRBJ1-3; D uncertain. The sequence was collected from a woman in her thirties or forties in good health. The sequencing input was naive CD4+ T cells from blood. CDR3 sequence: CASGLVLETRDSGNTIYF. The DNA for the CDR3 is TGTGCTAGTGGTTTGGTTCTAGAGACCCGAGACTCTGGAAACACCATATATTTT.